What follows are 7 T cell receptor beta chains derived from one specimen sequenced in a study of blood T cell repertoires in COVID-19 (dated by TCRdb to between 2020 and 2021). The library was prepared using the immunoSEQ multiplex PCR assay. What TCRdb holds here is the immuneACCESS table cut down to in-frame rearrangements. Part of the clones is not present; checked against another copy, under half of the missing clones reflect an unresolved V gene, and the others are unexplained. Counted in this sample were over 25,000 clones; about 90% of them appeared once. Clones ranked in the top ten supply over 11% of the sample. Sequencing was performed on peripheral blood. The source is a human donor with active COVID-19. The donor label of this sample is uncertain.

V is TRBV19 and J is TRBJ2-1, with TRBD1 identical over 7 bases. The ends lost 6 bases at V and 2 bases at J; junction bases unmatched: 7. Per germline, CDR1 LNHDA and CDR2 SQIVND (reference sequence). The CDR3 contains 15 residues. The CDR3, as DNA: TGTGCCAGTAGGCGCCAGGGGGATCCCTACAATGAGCAGTTCTTC. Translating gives CASRRQGDPYNEQFF.

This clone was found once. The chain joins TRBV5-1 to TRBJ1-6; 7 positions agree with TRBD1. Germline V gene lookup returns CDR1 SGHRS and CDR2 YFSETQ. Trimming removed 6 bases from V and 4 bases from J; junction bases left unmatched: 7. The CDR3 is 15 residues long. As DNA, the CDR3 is TGCGCCAGCAACACGGGACAGACATATAATTCACCCCTCCACTTT. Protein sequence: CASNTGQTYNSPLHF.

For the CDR3, the DNA is TGTGCCAGCAGCTATCCGGGACAGAAAAGAAAGTACTTC. Its protein is CASSYPGQKRKYF. This sequence joins TRBV11-2 and TRBJ2-7, with 7 bases fitting TRBD1. Germline-derived CDR1 and CDR2 are SGHAT and FQNNGV. J gave up 11 bases and V 4 bases, and 11 bases lay outside the gene matches. The CDR3 has 13 amino acids.

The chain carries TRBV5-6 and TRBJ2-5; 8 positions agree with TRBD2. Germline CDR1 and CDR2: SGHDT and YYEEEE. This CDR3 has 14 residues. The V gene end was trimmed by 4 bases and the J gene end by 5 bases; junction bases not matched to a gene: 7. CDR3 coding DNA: TGTGCCAGCAGCGCGGGGGGCCTAGAGGAGACCCAGTACTTC. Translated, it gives CASSAGGLEETQYF. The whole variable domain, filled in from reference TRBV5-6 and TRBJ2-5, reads DAGVTQSPTHLIKTRGQQVTLRCSPKSGHDTVSWYQQALGQGPQFIFQYYEEEERQRGNFPDRFSGHQFPNYSSELNVNALLLGDSALYLCASSAGGLEETQYFGPGTRLLVL.

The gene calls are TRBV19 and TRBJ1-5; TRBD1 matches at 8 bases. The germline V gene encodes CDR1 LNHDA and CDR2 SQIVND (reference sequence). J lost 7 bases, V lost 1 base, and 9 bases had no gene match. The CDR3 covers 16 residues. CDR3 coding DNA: TGTGCCAGTAGTATAGCCTTGGACAGGGCAGGACAGCCCCAGCATTTT. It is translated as CASSIALDRAGQPQHF.

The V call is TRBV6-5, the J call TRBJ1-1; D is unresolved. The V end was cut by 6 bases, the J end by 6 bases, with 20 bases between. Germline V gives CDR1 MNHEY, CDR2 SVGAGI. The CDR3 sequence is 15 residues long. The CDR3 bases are TGTGCCAGCAGACCCCCCCAGAAACCCTCGCCTGAAGCTTTCTTT. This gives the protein CASRPPQKPSPEAFF.

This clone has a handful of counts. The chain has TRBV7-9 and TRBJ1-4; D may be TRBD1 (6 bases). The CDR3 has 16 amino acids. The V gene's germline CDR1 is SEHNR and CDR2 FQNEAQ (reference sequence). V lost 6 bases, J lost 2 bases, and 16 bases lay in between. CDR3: CASSLGGTGTNEKLFF. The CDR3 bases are TGTGCCAGCAGTCTAGGAGGTACAGGGACTAATGAAAAACTGTTTTTT.